Given below is one TCR beta chain in context. Its antigen is currently unknown. An input of about 0.5 to 1 ug of RNA was subjected to reverse transcription using random hexamers. Coverage of TCR beta CDR3 amplification by immunoSEQ multiplex PCR extended to 54 Vbeta and 13 Jbeta. TCRdb reprocessed the immunoSEQ multiplex PCR reads with MiXCR, giving one entry per CDR3 protein. The table shows about 300,000 distinct CDR3 sequences, with 70% to 90% occurring only once. CD8+ and CD4+ T cells were negatively isolated; TEMRA cells were FACS-enriched. V was trimmed by 0 bases and J by 6 bases, leaving 15 bases between them. Looked up from germline, CDR1 is MNHEY and CDR2 is SVGEGT. This CDR3 has 15 amino acids. These data are taken from a study of CD8 T cells in Susac syndrome. Study-wide findings and caveats: Acknowledgment was made by the study that its TCR sequencing and HLA analysis involved a relatively small number of individuals.

This TCR was sampled from a human donor with multiple sclerosis. V gene TRBV6-2 or TRBV6-3 combines with J gene TRBJ2-7; D possibly corresponds to TRBD1 (6 bases). The material sequenced was CD8+ T cells from PBMCs. The CDR3, as DNA: TGTGCCAGCAGTTACTCGATGGACAGCGCCTCCGAGCAGTACTTC. Amino acids: CASSYSMDSASEQYF.